What follows are 16 T cell receptor beta chains derived from one specimen sequenced in a study of long-term antiretroviral therapy in people with HIV. This was the immunoSEQ v3.0 assay at survey level. The table came from immunoSEQ multiplex PCR; TCRdb's copy has only in-frame clones and leaves some out. The table lists about 36,000 clones, roughly 80% of them singletons. The sample was unsorted PBMCs, taken 3.4 years after starting antiretroviral therapy. These receptors were taken from a man aged 25 to 40 with HIV.

This clone showed up just once. The gene calls are TRBV9 and TRBJ2-7; no definite D call. Per germline, CDR1 SGDLS and CDR2 YYNGEE. Trimming pared 0 bases from V and 2 bases from J, leaving 9 bases between. This CDR3 is built from 14 residues. Here the CDR3 reads CASSVGTSPYEQYF. In nucleotides, the CDR3 is TGTGCCAGCAGCGTAGGGACCTCTCCCTACGAGCAGTACTTC.

The chain combines TRBV28 with TRBJ1-4; unclear D gene. The V gene's germline CDR1 is MDHEN and CDR2 SYDVKM. V was trimmed by 2 bases and J by 14 bases, leaving 12 bases between them. The CDR3 totals 12 residues. This chain's CDR3 is CASSLEPKGLFF. CDR3 in DNA: TGTGCCAGCAGTTTAGAACCAAAAGGGCTGTTTTTT.

The chain joins TRBV12-2 to TRBJ1-5. TRBV12-2 is recorded as a pseudogene. This CDR3 spans 15 amino acids. CDR3 nucleotide sequence: TGTGCAAGTCGCTTCGAACGGGGTAGCAATCAGCCCCAGCATTTT. Residues: CASRFERGSNQPQHF.

V gene TRBV28 combines with J gene TRBJ1-2; D is ambiguous. The CDR3 has 13 amino acids. The germline V and J ends were trimmed by 7 bases and 5 bases, with 14 bases remaining between them. Germline loops: CDR1 MDHEN, CDR2 SYDVKM. CDR3 in DNA: TGTGCCAGCACCGCACGGTTGGGGTATGGCTACACCTTC. Amino acid sequence: CASTARLGYGYTF.

The chain employs TRBV9 and TRBJ1-4, with 9 positions matching TRBD1. The CDR3 runs to 15 residues. J was trimmed by 6 bases and V by 4 bases; bases with no gene match: 7. Looked up from germline, CDR1 is SGDLS and CDR2 is YYNGEE. CDR3 sequence (DNA): TGTGCCAGCAGCCCTTCCGGGACAGGGTATGAAAAACTGTTTTTT. Its translation is CASSPSGTGYEKLFF.

V is TRBV7-6 and J is TRBJ2-7; 9 bases are a match to TRBD1. Germline lookup yields CDR1 SGHVS and CDR2 FNYEAQ. The CDR3 is 15 residues long. V trimming: 6 bases; J trimming: 3 bases; junction bases outside the gene matches: 9. CDR3 sequence reads: CASSLRPGQGYEQYF. In DNA, the CDR3 is TGTGCCAGCAGTCTCCGACCGGGACAGGGCTACGAGCAGTACTTC.

This clone came up a few times. The chain is built from TRBV9 and TRBJ1-5, with no clear D. There are 14 residues in the CDR3. V lost 4 bases, J lost 4 bases, and 12 bases lay in between. Germline CDR1 is SGDLS and CDR2 is YYNGEE. CDR3 coding DNA: TGTGCCAGCAGCCCCGGGCGCCATAATCAGCCCCAGCATTTT. It yields the protein CASSPGRHNQPQHF.

The chain uses TRBV6-1 and TRBJ2-5, with 12 positions matching TRBD2. The CDR3 has 15 amino acids. V was pared by 2 bases and J by 4 bases, with 2 bases of the junction left unmatched. Germline V lookup: CDR1 MNHNS, CDR2 SASEGT. CDR3 sequence reads: CASSELAGGGETQYF. The CDR3 nucleotides are TGTGCCAGCAGTGAACTAGCGGGAGGGGGAGAGACCCAGTACTTC.

The DNA of the CDR3 is TGTGCCAGCACCCTTTCCCGGACAGGGCAGGCCGGGGAGCTGTTTTTT. Protein product: CASTLSRTGQAGELFF. The V call is TRBV6-6, the J call TRBJ2-2, with 8 bases fitting TRBD1. This CDR3 is built from 16 residues. From germline, CDR1 is MNHNY and CDR2 SVGAGI (reference sequence). V shed 7 bases, J shed 6 bases, and the junction held 13 bases outside the gene matches.

This clone came up a few times. This chain links TRBV7-9 with TRBJ2-2, with TRBD2 identical over 10 bases. Germline trimming cut 1 base from V and 4 bases from J; bases unmatched to any gene: 0. The CDR3 is made up of 15 amino acids. Germline CDR1 reads SEHNR; CDR2 reads FQNEAQ (reference sequence). In DNA form, the CDR3 reads TGTGCCAGCAGCTTAGGACTAGCGGGCACCGGGGAGCTGTTTTTT. It specifies CASSLGLAGTGELFF.

This clone was detected only a few times. V usage is TRBV7-3 and J usage is TRBJ2-2; tentative D call: TRBD2 (6 bases). This CDR3 contains 15 residues. Per the germline V gene, CDR1 is SGHTA and CDR2 is FQGTGA. Trimming removed 0 bases at V and 5 bases at J, with 10 bases between. The chain's CDR3 is CASSLTSGGTGELFF. CDR3 nucleotide sequence: TGTGCCAGCAGCTTAACATCAGGAGGGACCGGGGAGCTGTTTTTT.

The chain uses TRBV29-1 and TRBJ2-7; the match to TRBD1 covers 7 bases. V dropped 0 bases and J dropped 1; count of bases not matched to a gene: 6. Looked up from germline, CDR1 is SQVTM and CDR2 is ANQGSEA. This CDR3 is 15 amino acids long. CDR3 nucleotides: TGCAGCGTTGAAGATTGGCAGGGGGTTTCCTACGAGCAGTACTTC. It translates to CSVEDWQGVSYEQYF.

In this sample, this clone turned up a few times. The chain combines TRBV28 with TRBJ1-1, with D possibly matching TRBD1 (5 bases). The ends were cut back, 2 bases at V and 0 bases at J, with 7 bases in the middle. The CDR3 contains 14 residues. The germline gives CDR1 MDHEN, CDR2 SYDVKM. DNA of the CDR3: TGTGCCAGCAGTTTAGTCAGGGTGAACACTGAAGCTTTCTTT. Translated: CASSLVRVNTEAFF.

The chain employs TRBV7-9 and TRBJ2-5, with D perhaps matching TRBD2 (6 bases). The CDR3 runs 13 residues. V dropped 2 bases and J dropped 11 bases, with 15 bases sitting between them. Germline values: CDR1 SEHNR, CDR2 FQNEAQ (reference sequence). CDR3 bases: TGTGCCAGCAGCTTACCAGGGAGGCCAGCGCAGTACTTC. Its translation: CASSLPGRPAQYF.

This chain joins TRBV27 and TRBJ2-7; 10 nucleotides match TRBD2. J gave up 5 bases and V 5 bases, and 6 bases lay outside the gene matches. The CDR3 is 14 residues long. Per germline, CDR1 MNHEY and CDR2 SMNVEV (reference sequence). The CDR3 coding sequence is TGTGCCAGCAGTCCCGTGACTAGCGGGCACGAGCAGTACTTC. As protein: CASSPVTSGHEQYF.

The chain recombines TRBV27 with TRBJ2-7, with D tentatively TRBD2 (7 bases). The CDR3 runs to 15 residues. V was cut by 1 base and J by 2 bases, with 12 bases left in between. CDR1 is MNHEY, CDR2 SMNVEV, per germline (reference sequence). CDR3 region: CASSLFWGGAYEQYF. The DNA of the CDR3 is TGTGCCAGCAGTTTATTTTGGGGGGGCGCCTACGAGCAGTACTTC.